This entry lists 29 T cell receptor beta chains sequenced from one sample in a study of T cells in Graves' hyperthyroidism and ophthalmopathy. The CDR3 regions of TCR beta were amplified from RNA transcripts. The HTBI primer set served for first-round RT-PCR of the TCR CDR3. TCRdb used MiXCR to reprocess the multiplex PCR reads, holding one entry per CDR3 protein. This table holds about 570,000 distinct CDR3 sequences, roughly 15% found once. The sequenced sample was blood. These TCRs come from a woman in her thirties or forties with Graves' hyperthyroidism.

This clonotype has at least ten counts. This chain connects TRBV5-1 to TRBJ1-1; D gene ambiguous. Germline V gene sequence: CDR1 SGHRS, CDR2 YFSETQ. The CDR3 has 12 residues. With 2 bases removed from V and 1 base from J, the gap between germline ends came to 3 bases. The CDR3 DNA is TGCGCCAGCAGCTTCGAGAACACTGAAGCTTTCTTT. Translated: CASSFENTEAFF.

This clonotype was seen repeatedly, ten times or more. J is TRBJ2-7 and V is TRBV5-1; the match to TRBD2 covers 9 bases. CDR1 and CDR2 from the germline V gene are SGHRS and YFSETQ. The V gene end was trimmed by 1 base and the J gene end by 4 bases; junction bases not matched to a gene: 6. The CDR3 is 15 amino acids. The CDR3: CASSLSSGRGYEQYF. CDR3 nucleotide sequence: TGCGCCAGCAGCTTGAGTAGCGGGAGAGGGTACGAGCAGTACTTC. The entire variable domain, with the rest obtained from reference TRBV5-1 and TRBJ2-7, is as follows: KAGVTQTPRYLIKTRGQQVTLSCSPISGHRSVSWYQQTPGQGLQFLFEYFSETQRNKGNFPGRFSGRQFSNSRSEMNVSTLELGDSALYLCASSLSSGRGYEQYFGPGTRLTVT.

This clonotype was counted ten times or more. The gene calls are TRBV7-9 and TRBJ2-7; D assignment may be TRBD1 or TRBD2 (5 bases each). Germline V gene sequence: CDR1 SEHNR, CDR2 FQNEAQ (reference sequence). V dropped 3 bases and J dropped 4 bases, with 13 bases sitting between them. The CDR3 length is 14 residues. CDR3 amino acids: CASSFSREMYEQYF. The CDR3 region has the DNA TGTGCCAGCAGCTTCAGCAGGGAGATGTACGAGCAGTACTTC.

This clonotype was recorded a few times. V gene TRBV4-2 combines with J gene TRBJ2-1, with D tentatively TRBD1 or TRBD2 (6 bases each). Germline CDR1 LGHNA, CDR2 YNFKEQ. Trimming removed 0 bases at V and 12 bases at J, with 18 bases between. The CDR3 consists of 15 residues. CDR3: CASSQDGGTGGGQFF. As DNA, the CDR3 is TGTGCCAGCAGCCAAGATGGGGGTACTGGAGGGGGGCAGTTCTTC.

This clonotype appeared many times. This chain joins TRBV9 and TRBJ2-3; 8 bases align to TRBD1. Unmatched junction bases numbered 6, after V lost 3 bases and J lost 6 bases. CDR3 length: 14 residues. Germline CDR1 reads SGDLS; CDR2 reads YYNGEE. The CDR3 DNA is TGTGCCAGCAGCGAGGACAGGGTGCGGGATACGCAGTATTTT. Amino acids: CASSEDRVRDTQYF.

There are many counts of this clonotype. The chain recombines TRBV2 with TRBJ1-4; tentative D call: TRBD1 (5 bases). V lost 6 bases, J lost 8 bases, and 19 bases lay in between. The CDR3 covers 15 residues. Germline values: CDR1 SNHLY, CDR2 FYNNEI. The CDR3 DNA sequence: TGTGCCAGCAGACCCGATTCCGGGACGGTCGAAAAACTGTTTTTT. Its translation is CASRPDSGTVEKLFF.

The gene calls are TRBV12-3 or TRBV12-4 and TRBJ2-7; TRBD1 might be the D (5 bases). The CDR3 loop spans 14 amino acids. The V end was cut by 0 bases, the J end by 3 bases, with 9 bases between. The DNA of the CDR3 is TGTGCCAGCAGTTTAGCGCTAGGACACTACGAGCAGTACTTC. The encoded protein is CASSLALGHYEQYF.

The sample holds many counts of this clonotype. The V gene is TRBV19, the J gene TRBJ1-1; D unclear. The CDR3 covers 13 residues. Trimming cost V 2 bases and J 1 base, with 5 bases left between them. CDR1 is LNHDA and CDR2 is SQIVND in the germline V gene (reference sequence). In DNA form, the CDR3 reads TGTGCCAGTAGTATATGGGAGAACACTGAAGCTTTCTTT. It codes for CASSIWENTEAFF.

This clonotype has at least ten counts. The V call is TRBV2, the J call TRBJ1-5; D call uncertain. Trimming cost V 1 base and J 7 bases, with 14 bases left between them. CDR1 is SNHLY and CDR2 is FYNNEI in the germline V gene. CDR3 length equals 15 residues. The CDR3 here is CASSEGLSVNQPQHF. The CDR3 nucleotides are TGTGCCAGCAGTGAAGGATTATCGGTGAACCAGCCCCAGCATTTT.

Ten or more counts support this clonotype. The chain carries TRBV7-8 and TRBJ2-1; D remains ambiguous. Deletions cut 4 bases from V and 8 bases from J, with 6 bases between. Germline assignment: CDR1 SGHVS and CDR2 FQNEAQ. The CDR3 length is 11 residues. CDR3 DNA sequence: TGTGCCAGCAGCTCACACGATGAGCAGTTCTTC. Its translation is CASSSHDEQFF.

This clonotype was observed many times. The chain is built from TRBV20-1 and TRBJ2-5; 16 positions match TRBD2. Unmatched junction bases numbered 5, after V lost 3 bases and J lost 4 bases. The germline V gene encodes CDR1 DFQATT and CDR2 SNEGSKA (reference sequence). There are 16 residues in the CDR3. The CDR3 protein is CSARRGTSGRGETQYF. CDR3 nucleotide sequence: TGCAGTGCTAGGCGCGGGACTAGCGGGAGGGGAGAGACCCAGTACTTC.

There are many counts of this clonotype. This chain connects TRBV2 to TRBJ2-7; D remains ambiguous. Germline V lookup: CDR1 SNHLY, CDR2 FYNNEI. CDR3 length: 10 amino acids. V was pared by 6 bases and J by 4 bases, with 4 bases between. The CDR3 nucleotides read TGTGCCAGCAGGTTGTACGAGCAGTACTTC. Translation: CASRLYEQYF.

At least ten counts were recorded for this clonotype. The DNA is omitted, as the CDR3 cannot be located on it reliably, and the CDR3 follows TCRdb's listing. The chain uses TRBV28 and TRBJ2-7. With termini counted, the CDR3 has 14 amino acids. The V gene's germline CDR1 is MDHEN and CDR2 SYDVKM. The CDR3 sequence: CASSSSGDSYEQYF.

Many counts were recorded for this clonotype. This chain joins TRBV20-1 and TRBJ2-2; D might be TRBD1 or TRBD2, each matching 5 bases. Germline CDR1 is DFQATT and CDR2 is SNEGSKA (reference sequence). The CDR3 runs to 14 residues. V lost 3 bases to trimming and J lost 6 bases, with 14 bases between them. The CDR3 region is CSARGSEGPGELFF. DNA of the CDR3: TGCAGTGCTAGGGGTAGCGAGGGACCCGGGGAGCTGTTTTTT.

J is TRBJ2-1 and V is TRBV19; 15 bases fit TRBD2. In germline, CDR1 is LNHDA, CDR2 SQIVND (reference sequence). The CDR3 is 16 residues long. V shed 6 bases and J 6 bases; nucleotides not matched to a gene: 6. Here the CDR3 reads CASSRTSGRALNEQFF. CDR3 DNA sequence: TGTGCCAGTAGCCGGACTAGCGGGAGGGCCCTCAATGAGCAGTTCTTC.

This clonotype was counted at least ten times. The rearrangement links TRBV5-1 to TRBJ2-7, with unresolved D. Trimming took 2 bases from V and 3 from J, leaving 9 bases between them. CDR3 length: 13 amino acids. Germline CDR1 and CDR2: SGHRS and YFSETQ. CDR3 in amino acids: CASSFGQDYEQYF. For the CDR3, the DNA is TGCGCCAGCAGCTTCGGCCAGGACTACGAGCAGTACTTC.

This clonotype has a count of ten or more. The chain uses TRBV2 and TRBJ2-3; a weak D match, TRBD1 (5 bases). Trimming shortened V by 3 bases and J by 2 bases, and 15 bases separated the two germline ends. In germline, CDR1 is SNHLY, CDR2 FYNNEI. This CDR3 has 16 amino acids. CDR3 loop: CASSDSREESTDTQYF. The CDR3 DNA follows: TGTGCCAGCAGTGATAGCAGGGAAGAGTCCACAGATACGCAGTATTTT.

This clonotype came up many times. The rearrangement joins TRBV14 to TRBJ1-2; D is ambiguous. The V gene lost 3 bases and the J gene lost 2 bases, with 7 bases spanning the gap. CDR3 length: 13 residues. Per germline, CDR1 SGHDN and CDR2 FVKESK. CDR3: CASSQELNYGYTF. The CDR3 DNA is TGTGCCAGCAGCCAGGAACTAAACTATGGCTACACCTTC.

This clonotype showed up many times. V and J are TRBV20-1 and TRBJ1-4; D is unresolved. This CDR3 region has 14 residues. The V gene lost 6 bases and the J gene lost 8 bases, with 19 bases spanning the gap. Germline CDR1 reads DFQATT; CDR2 reads SNEGSKA (reference sequence). The DNA for the CDR3 is TGCAGTGCCCAGATTCGGGGAGGTGACGAAAAACTGTTTTTT. Translating gives CSAQIRGGDEKLFF.

This clonotype was found a few times. The chain couples TRBV11-2 to TRBJ2-3; D call uncertain. The CDR3 totals 13 residues. Germline V CDR1 and CDR2: SGHAT, FQNNGV. The germline V and J ends were trimmed by 5 bases and 4 bases, with 10 bases remaining between them. CDR3 nucleotides: TGTGCCAGCAGCCGGGCGGCACCAGATACGCAGTATTTT. Amino acid sequence: CASSRAAPDTQYF.

This clonotype occurred many times. The chain links TRBV20-1 to TRBJ2-5; no definite D call. CDR1 is DFQATT and CDR2 is SNEGSKA in the germline V gene (reference sequence). This CDR3 comprises 13 residues. V was cut by 1 base and J by 5 bases, with 11 bases left in between. CDR3 region: CSARGGADETQYF. CDR3 DNA sequence: TGCAGTGCTAGAGGAGGAGCAGATGAGACCCAGTACTTC.

This clonotype was picked up many times. The rearrangement links TRBV6-2 or TRBV6-3 to TRBJ2-2; no clear D. V was shortened by 0 bases and J by 0 bases, with 5 bases between the two germline ends. This CDR3 is built from 15 residues. CDR1 MNHEY and CDR2 SVGEGT come from the germline V gene. DNA for the CDR3: TGTGCCAGCAGTTACTCGAACACGAACACCGGGGAGCTGTTTTTT. It codes for CASSYSNTNTGELFF.

This clonotype appeared many times. This rearrangement joins TRBV20-1 to TRBJ2-7; D possibly corresponds to TRBD2 (5 bases). This CDR3 has 11 amino acids. CDR1 DFQATT and CDR2 SNEGSKA come from the germline V gene (reference sequence). Trimming pared 7 bases from V and 6 bases from J, leaving 13 bases between. The CDR3 bases are TGCAGTGGCAGGACTTTAACCGAGCAGTACTTC. Translating it yields CSGRTLTEQYF.

This clonotype was detected only a few times. V and J are TRBV14 and TRBJ2-7; D may correspond to TRBD1 or TRBD2 (5 bases each). The V and J ends lost 4 bases and 2 bases respectively, with 18 bases between them. From germline, CDR1 is SGHDN and CDR2 FVKESK. The CDR3 sequence is 16 residues long. CDR3 protein: CASSLFPGPTPYEQYF. The CDR3 DNA follows: TGTGCCAGCAGCCTATTTCCGGGGCCAACCCCCTACGAGCAGTACTTC.

The V and J genes are TRBV4-2 and TRBJ2-5; no firm D call. From germline, CDR1 is LGHNA and CDR2 YNFKEQ. Trimming removed 3 bases at V and 2 bases at J, with 7 bases between. The CDR3 runs to 13 residues. CDR3 sequence: CASSQGRQETQYF. The CDR3 DNA reads as TGTGCCAGCAGCCAGGGCAGACAAGAGACCCAGTACTTC.

This clonotype was detected ten times or more. This chain connects TRBV5-1 to TRBJ2-4; D perhaps matches TRBD2 (5 bases). V was pared by 0 bases and J by 3 bases, with 13 bases between. The CDR3 totals 16 residues. Germline-derived CDR1 and CDR2 are SGHRS and YFSETQ. The CDR3: CASSLGGSTVKNIQYF. DNA of the CDR3: TGCGCCAGCAGCTTGGGAGGGAGTACGGTCAAAAACATTCAGTACTTC.

This clonotype turned up a few times. CDR3 sequence reads: CASSFRYNEKLFF. CDR3 bases: TGTGCCAGCAGTTTCCGCTATAATGAAAAACTGTTTTTT. The chain has TRBV12-3 or TRBV12-4 and TRBJ1-4, with unresolved D. The CDR3 has 13 amino acids. Trimming pared 3 bases from V and 4 bases from J, leaving 6 bases between.

This clonotype was counted a few times. In DNA form, the CDR3 reads TGTGCCAGCAGCTTCTCAGGGAGCGTGAACACTGAAGCTTTCTTT. Translating gives CASSFSGSVNTEAFF. The chain joins TRBV13 to TRBJ1-1; TRBD1 might be the D (5 bases). The CDR3 loop spans 15 amino acids. Germline values: CDR1 PRHDT, CDR2 FYEKMQ (reference sequence). V was clipped by 3 bases and J by 0 bases, with 11 bases between them.

This clonotype occurred many times. J is TRBJ2-7 and V is TRBV6-1; tentative D call: TRBD2 (5 bases). Germline assignment: CDR1 MNHNS and CDR2 SASEGT. Deletions cut 1 base from V and 4 bases from J, with 20 bases between. The CDR3 consists of 17 residues. CDR3: CASSEGAWTHQNYEQYF. CDR3 sequence (DNA): TGTGCCAGCAGTGAAGGGGCATGGACTCACCAGAATTACGAGCAGTACTTC.